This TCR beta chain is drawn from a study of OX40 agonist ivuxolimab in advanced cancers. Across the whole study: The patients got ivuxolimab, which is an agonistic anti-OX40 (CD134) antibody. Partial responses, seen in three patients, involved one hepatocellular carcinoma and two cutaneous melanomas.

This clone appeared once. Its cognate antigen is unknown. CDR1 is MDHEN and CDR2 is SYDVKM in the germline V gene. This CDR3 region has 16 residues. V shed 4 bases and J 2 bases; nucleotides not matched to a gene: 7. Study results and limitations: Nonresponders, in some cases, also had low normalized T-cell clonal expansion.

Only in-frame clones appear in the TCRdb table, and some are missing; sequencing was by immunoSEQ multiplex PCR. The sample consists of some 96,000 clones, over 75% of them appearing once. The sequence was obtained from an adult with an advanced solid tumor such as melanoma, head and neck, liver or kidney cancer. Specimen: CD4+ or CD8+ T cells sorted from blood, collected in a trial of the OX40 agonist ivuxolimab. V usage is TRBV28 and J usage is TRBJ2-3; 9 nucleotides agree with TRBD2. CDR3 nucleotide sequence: TGTGCCAGCAGTTCCCCGACTAGCGGATACACAGATACGCAGTATTTT. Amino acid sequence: CASSSPTSGYTDTQYF. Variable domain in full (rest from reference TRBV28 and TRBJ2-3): DVKVTQSSRYLVKRTGEKVFLECVQDMDHENMFWYRQDPGLGLRLIYFSYDVKMKEKGDIPEGYSVSREKKERFSLILESASTNQTSMYLCASSSPTSGYTDTQYFGPGTRLTVL.